This T cell receptor (beta chain) was retrieved from a study of cytomegalovirus exposure and HLA in healthy donors. Looked up from germline, CDR1 is MNHNS and CDR2 is SASEGT. With 6 bases clipped from V and 7 bases from J, the junction kept 10 bases outside the gene matches. CDR3 length: 14 residues. Concerning this clone itself: Antigen: not known.

Primers for the PCR totalled 60 Vbeta and 13 Jbeta. Assay used: immunoSEQ multiplex PCR; TCRdb lists only in-frame clones, some missing. Here the sample spans around 190,000 clones, around 80% being singletons. Whole-study findings and limits: Analysis performed later found approximately 17,000 TCR beta sequences associated with HLA alleles at 0.05 false discovery rate.

Sequenced sample: PBMCs. The rearrangement links TRBV6-1 to TRBJ1-1; 8 bases fit TRBD1. This TCR came from a man aged 35 to 55 in good health and CMV-seropositive. CDR3 in DNA: TGTGCCAGCAGGGTTTCGGACAGGGAAGTTGAAGCTTTCTTT. Protein product: CASRVSDREVEAFF.